This T cell receptor (beta chain) was recorded in a study of a mutant IDH1 vaccine in newly diagnosed glioma. Overall study: Patients under treatment included 62.5% males and around 38% females and had a mean age of approximately 40 years. Prior therapy was radiotherapy, temozolomide, or both; most received both.

About this clone itself: Its specificity is not known.

Profiling relied on immunoSEQ multiplex PCR, and the TCRdb table lists in-frame clones only, not all of them. This table holds roughly 130,000 clones, roughly 77% found once. Time point here: week 11, during vaccination. Each dose delivered 300 ug of mutant IDH1 20-mer peptide subcutaneously with imiquimod. Broader study findings: Changes in top peripheral clonotypes did not appear linked to pseudoprogression.

This sequence was found in a middle-aged man with glioma. Sequencing used PBMCs, obtained from a glioma patient whose treatment included an IDH1 peptide vaccine.

This CDR3 reads CAWSRQVASSGYTF. CDR3 sequence (DNA): TGTGCCTGGAGTCGTCAGGTAGCATCAAGTGGCTACACCTTC. V is TRBV30 and J is TRBJ1-2; D is ambiguous. From germline, CDR1 is GTSNPN and CDR2 SVGIG (reference sequence). V was trimmed by 2 bases and J by 7 bases, leaving 17 bases between them. This CDR3 spans 14 amino acids.